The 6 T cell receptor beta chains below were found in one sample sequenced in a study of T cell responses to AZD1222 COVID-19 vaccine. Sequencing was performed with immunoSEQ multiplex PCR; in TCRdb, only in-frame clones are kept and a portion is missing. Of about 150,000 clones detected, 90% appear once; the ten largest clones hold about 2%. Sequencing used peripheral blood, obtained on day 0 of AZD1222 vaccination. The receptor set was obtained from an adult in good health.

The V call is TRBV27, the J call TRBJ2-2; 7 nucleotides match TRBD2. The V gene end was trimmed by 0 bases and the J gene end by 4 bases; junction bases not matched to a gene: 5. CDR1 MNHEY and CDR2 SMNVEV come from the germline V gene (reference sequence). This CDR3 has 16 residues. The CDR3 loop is CASSLSGGIGTGELFF. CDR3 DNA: TGTGCCAGCAGTTTATCGGGAGGGATCGGCACCGGGGAGCTGTTTTTT.

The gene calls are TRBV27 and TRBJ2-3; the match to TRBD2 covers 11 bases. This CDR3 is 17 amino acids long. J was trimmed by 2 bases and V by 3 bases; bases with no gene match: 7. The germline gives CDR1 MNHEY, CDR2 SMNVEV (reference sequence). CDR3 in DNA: TGTGCCAGCAGTTTCCTCCGACTAGCGGGACCCACAGATACGCAGTATTTT. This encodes CASSFLRLAGPTDTQYF.

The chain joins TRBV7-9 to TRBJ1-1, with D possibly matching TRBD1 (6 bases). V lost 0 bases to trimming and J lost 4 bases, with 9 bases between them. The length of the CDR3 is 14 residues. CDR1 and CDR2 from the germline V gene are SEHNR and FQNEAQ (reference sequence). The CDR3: CASSLAGAATEAFF. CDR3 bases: TGTGCCAGCAGCTTAGCGGGGGCGGCCACTGAAGCTTTCTTT.

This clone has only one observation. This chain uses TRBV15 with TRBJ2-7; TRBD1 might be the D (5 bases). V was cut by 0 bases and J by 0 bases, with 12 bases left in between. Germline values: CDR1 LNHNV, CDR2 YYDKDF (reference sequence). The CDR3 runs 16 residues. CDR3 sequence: CATSRDRSGHSYEQYF. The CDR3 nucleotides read TGTGCCACCAGCAGAGATAGGTCCGGACACTCCTACGAGCAGTACTTC.

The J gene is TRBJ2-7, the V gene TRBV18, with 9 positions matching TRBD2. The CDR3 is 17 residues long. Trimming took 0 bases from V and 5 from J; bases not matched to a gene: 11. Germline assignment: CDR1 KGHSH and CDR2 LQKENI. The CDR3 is CASSPPPGGGEGHEQYF. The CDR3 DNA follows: TGTGCCAGCTCACCACCCCCTGGCGGGGGGGAGGGGCACGAGCAGTACTTC.

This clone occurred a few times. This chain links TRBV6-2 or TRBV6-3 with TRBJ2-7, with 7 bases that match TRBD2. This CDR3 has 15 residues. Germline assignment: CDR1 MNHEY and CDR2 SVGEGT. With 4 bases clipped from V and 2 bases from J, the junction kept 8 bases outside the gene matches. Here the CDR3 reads CASSSQLASTYEQYF. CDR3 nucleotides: TGTGCCAGCAGTTCCCAACTAGCGTCCACCTACGAGCAGTACTTC.